The clone carrying this T cell receptor (beta chain) was counted between two and nine times. This entry belongs to a study of metastatic and nonmetastatic thyroid tumors. Using MiXCR, TCRdb reanalyzed the PCR reads. The table has roughly 58,000 clones, approximately 4.1% seen once. CDR1 SNHLY and CDR2 FYNNEI come from the germline V gene. V lost 10 bases, J lost 6 bases, and 15 bases lay in between. The CDR3 loop spans 12 amino acids. No patient received treatment before thyroid surgery. Sequencing input: blood. The chain has TRBV2 and TRBJ1-1; D uncertain. This receptor was obtained from a female donor with papillary thyroid cancer or a benign thyroid nodule (not recorded which). Some clones in this sample may be carry-over from other donors' samples. The CDR3 is CATQEQAAEAFF. DNA of the CDR3: TGTGCCACCCAGGAGCAGGCGGCTGAAGCTTTCTTT.